This T cell receptor beta chain was observed in a study of cytomegalovirus exposure and HLA in healthy donors. Study-wide context: A later analysis reported the approximately 120 validation repertoires used the same platform as the approximately 670 first-cohort repertoires. Whole-study results and caveats: Most TCR sequences proved rare, with some public TCRs found in many donors. Accounts indicate the classifier identified cytomegalovirus status with strong specificity and sensitivity.

The protocol was immunoSEQ multiplex PCR, while the TCRdb copy is restricted to in-frame clones and leaves out a portion. The sample lists roughly 120,000 clones; around 88% were seen once. Note on this clone: Its antigen is as yet unknown.

The V end was cut by 7 bases, the J end by 2 bases, with 14 bases between. Germline assignment: CDR1 MNHNS and CDR2 SASEGT. CDR3 length: 14 amino acids. Sequencing used PBMCs. The sequence was collected from a man aged 18-30 years in good health and CMV-seronegative. The rearrangement uses TRBV6-1 and TRBJ1-1; D not certain. In DNA, the CDR3 is TGTGCCAGCACCCAAGAGATGAGAAACACTGAAGCTTTCTTT. Its protein is CASTQEMRNTEAFF.